The sequence of this TCR beta chain was determined in a study of PD-1 blockade in mismatch repair-deficient tumors. Study-level points and caveats: Rapid post-treatment expansion, then contraction, generally preceding radiologic response, marked tumor-resident clones.

The TCR-sequenced patients were three responders to pembrolizumab. CDR1 LNHDA and CDR2 SQIVND come from the germline V gene (reference sequence). The V segment lost 3 bases and the J segment 0 bases; nucleotides outside the gene matches: 1. This CDR3 region has 15 residues. To note about this clone: The antigen is undetermined.

TCRdb's copy holds only in-frame clones and misses some; the assay was immunoSEQ multiplex PCR. The table includes around 120,000 clones, around 86% detected once. The receptor was isolated from an adult with mismatch repair-deficient cancer. Here the sequenced sample was peripheral blood, taken 44 weeks after starting pembrolizumab. V usage is TRBV19 and J usage is TRBJ1-2, with 10 positions matching TRBD1. CDR3 DNA sequence: TGTGCCAGTAGTATCGGGACAGGGGCTAACTATGGCTACACCTTC. It is translated as CASSIGTGANYGYTF.